This T cell receptor beta chain was profiled in a study of T cell changes during pregnancy in multiple sclerosis. Clones were read by immunoSEQ multiplex PCR, and TCRdb kept only the in-frame ones, dropping some. Found here are about 30,000 clones, nearly 90% of them singletons; the top ten hold roughly 0.56%. Trimming cost V 8 bases and J 4 bases; bases outside gene matches: 6. The CDR3 loop spans 14 amino acids. CDR1 is LNHDA, CDR2 SQIVND, per germline (reference sequence). The receptor was derived from a female donor in good health, enrolled as a control in a pregnancy study. The chain employs TRBV19 and TRBJ2-2, with TRBD1 matching over 8 bases. Sequencing was performed on CD4+ T cells from peripheral blood mononuclear cells, taken in the third trimester of pregnancy. DNA for the CDR3: TGTGCCAGTCGGCAGGGGGCGGCCACCGGGGAGCTGTTTTTT. This translates into CASRQGAATGELFF.